This T cell receptor beta chain was recorded in a study of blood T cell repertoires in COVID-19. Study details: Acute-phase and convalescent COVID-19 samples originated in the United States, Italy and Spain. PBMCs, B-cell-depleted T cells, or T cells were the source of the cDNA or gDNA that made up the material.

V shed 4 bases and J shed 4 bases, with 19 bases lying between them. This CDR3 has 16 amino acids. Germline CDR1 LGHNA, CDR2 YNFKEQ. As processed by the authors: Amplification of reference gene primers was used by the study to estimate nucleated cell counts. The repertoire was sequenced with immunoSEQ multiplex PCR; TCRdb's copy has only in-frame clones and lacks some. V, J and clone size were drawn from that table, and D and trimming were deduced from the DNA. The table has about 39,000 clones, approximately 90% seen once. The chain links TRBV4-2 to TRBJ2-5; a possible D gene is TRBD2 (6 bases). The receptor's source is a man over 45 with active COVID-19. What was sequenced was peripheral blood. The CDR3 DNA reads TGTGCCAGCAGCCTACCGTCGGAGGGGCCCGGAGAGACCCAGTACTTC. This encodes CASSLPSEGPGETQYF.